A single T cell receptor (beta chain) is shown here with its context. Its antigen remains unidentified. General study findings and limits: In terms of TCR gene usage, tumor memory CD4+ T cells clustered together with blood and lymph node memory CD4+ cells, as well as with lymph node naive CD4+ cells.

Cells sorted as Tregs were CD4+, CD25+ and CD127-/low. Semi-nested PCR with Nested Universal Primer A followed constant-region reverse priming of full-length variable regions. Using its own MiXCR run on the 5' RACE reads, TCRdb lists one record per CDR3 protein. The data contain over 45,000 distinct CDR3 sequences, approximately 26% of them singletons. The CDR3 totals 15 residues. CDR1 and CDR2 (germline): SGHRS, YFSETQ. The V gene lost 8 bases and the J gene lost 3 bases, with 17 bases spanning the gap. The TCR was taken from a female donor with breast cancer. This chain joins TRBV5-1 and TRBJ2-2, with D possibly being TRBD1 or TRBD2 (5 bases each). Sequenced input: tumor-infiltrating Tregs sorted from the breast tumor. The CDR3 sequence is CASTRDPIDTGELFF. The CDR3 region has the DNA TGCGCCAGTACCCGGGACCCCATAGACACCGGGGAGCTGTTTTTT.